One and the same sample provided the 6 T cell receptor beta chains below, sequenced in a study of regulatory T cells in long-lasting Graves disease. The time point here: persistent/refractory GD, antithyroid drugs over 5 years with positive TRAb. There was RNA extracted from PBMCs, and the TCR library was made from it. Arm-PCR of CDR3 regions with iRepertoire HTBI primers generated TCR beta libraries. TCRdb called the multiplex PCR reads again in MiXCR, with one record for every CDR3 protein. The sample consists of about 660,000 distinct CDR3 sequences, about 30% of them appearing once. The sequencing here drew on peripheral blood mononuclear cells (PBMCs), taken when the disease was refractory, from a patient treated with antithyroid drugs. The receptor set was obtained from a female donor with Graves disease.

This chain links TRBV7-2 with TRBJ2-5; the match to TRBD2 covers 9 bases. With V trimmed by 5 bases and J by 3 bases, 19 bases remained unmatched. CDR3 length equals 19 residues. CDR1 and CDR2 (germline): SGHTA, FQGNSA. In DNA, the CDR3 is TGTGCCAGCAGCCTCGGTTGGGGTAGCGGGAGTTTGATAGAAGAGACCCAGTACTTC. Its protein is CASSLGWGSGSLIEETQYF.

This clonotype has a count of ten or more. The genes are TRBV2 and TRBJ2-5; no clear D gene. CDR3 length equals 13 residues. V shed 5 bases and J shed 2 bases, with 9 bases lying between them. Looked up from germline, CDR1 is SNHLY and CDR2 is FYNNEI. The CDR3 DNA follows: TGTGCCAGCAGTCGAGTCCAGCAAGAGACCCAGTACTTC. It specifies CASSRVQQETQYF.

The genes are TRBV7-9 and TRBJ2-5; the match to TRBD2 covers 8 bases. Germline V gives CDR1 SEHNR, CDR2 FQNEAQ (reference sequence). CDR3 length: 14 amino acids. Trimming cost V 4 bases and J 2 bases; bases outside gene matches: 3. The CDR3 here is CASSSGTRQETQYF. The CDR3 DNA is TGTGCCAGCAGCTCCGGGACTAGGCAAGAGACCCAGTACTTC. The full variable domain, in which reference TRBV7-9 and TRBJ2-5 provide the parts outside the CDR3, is DTGVSQNPRHKITKRGQNVTFRCDPISEHNRLYWYRQTLGQGPEFLTYFQNEAQLEKSRLLSDRFSAERPKGSFSTLEIQRTEQGDSAMYLCASSSGTRQETQYFGPGTRLLVL.

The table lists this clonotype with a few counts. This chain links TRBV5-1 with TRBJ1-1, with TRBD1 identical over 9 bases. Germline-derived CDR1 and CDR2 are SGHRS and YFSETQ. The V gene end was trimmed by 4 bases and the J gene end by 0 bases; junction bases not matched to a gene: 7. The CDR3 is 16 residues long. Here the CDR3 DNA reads TGCGCCAGCAGCCCTCGACAGGGGGTGATGAACACTGAAGCTTTCTTT. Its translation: CASSPRQGVMNTEAFF.

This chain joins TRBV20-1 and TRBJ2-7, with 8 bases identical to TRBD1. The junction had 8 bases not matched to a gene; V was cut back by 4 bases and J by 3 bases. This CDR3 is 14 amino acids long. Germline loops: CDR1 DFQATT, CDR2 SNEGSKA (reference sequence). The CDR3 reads CSATATGAGYEQYF. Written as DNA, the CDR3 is TGCAGTGCTACCGCGACAGGGGCAGGCTACGAGCAGTACTTC.

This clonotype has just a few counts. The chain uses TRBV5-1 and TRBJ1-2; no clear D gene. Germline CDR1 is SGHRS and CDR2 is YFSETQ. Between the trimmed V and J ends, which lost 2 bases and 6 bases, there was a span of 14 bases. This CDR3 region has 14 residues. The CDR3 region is CASSLETSVDGYTF. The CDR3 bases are TGCGCCAGCAGCTTAGAGACAAGTGTTGATGGCTACACCTTC.